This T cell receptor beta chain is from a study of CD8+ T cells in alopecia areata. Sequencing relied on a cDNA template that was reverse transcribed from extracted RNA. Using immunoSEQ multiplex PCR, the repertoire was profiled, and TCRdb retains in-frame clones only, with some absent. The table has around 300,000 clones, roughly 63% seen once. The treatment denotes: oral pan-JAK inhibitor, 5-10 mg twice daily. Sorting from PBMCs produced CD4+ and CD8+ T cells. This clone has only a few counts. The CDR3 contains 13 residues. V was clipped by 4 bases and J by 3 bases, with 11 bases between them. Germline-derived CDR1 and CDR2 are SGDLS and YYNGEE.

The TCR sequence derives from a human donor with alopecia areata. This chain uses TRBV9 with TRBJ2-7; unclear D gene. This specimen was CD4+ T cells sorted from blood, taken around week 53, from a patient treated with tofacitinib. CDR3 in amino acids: CASSPQSGYEQYF. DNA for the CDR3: TGTGCCAGCAGCCCCCAGTCCGGCTACGAGCAGTACTTC.